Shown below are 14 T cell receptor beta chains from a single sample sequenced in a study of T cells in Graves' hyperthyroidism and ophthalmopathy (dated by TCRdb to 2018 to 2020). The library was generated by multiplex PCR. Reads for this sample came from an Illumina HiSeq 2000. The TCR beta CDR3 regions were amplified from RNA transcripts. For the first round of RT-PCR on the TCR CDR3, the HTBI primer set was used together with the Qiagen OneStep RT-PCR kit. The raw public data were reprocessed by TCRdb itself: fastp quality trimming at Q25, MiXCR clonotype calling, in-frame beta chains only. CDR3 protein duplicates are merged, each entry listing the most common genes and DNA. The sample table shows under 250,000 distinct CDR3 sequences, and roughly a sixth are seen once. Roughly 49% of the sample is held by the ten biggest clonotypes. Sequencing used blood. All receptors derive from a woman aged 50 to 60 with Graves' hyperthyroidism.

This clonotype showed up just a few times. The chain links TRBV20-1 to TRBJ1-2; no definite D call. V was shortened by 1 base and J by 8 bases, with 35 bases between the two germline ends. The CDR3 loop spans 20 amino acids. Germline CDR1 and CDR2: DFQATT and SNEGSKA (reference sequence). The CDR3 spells CSARVITRAAGTALSGGYTF. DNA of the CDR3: TGCAGTGCTAGAGTCATTACCCGGGCCGCAGGCACCGCTCTCTCGGGGGGCTACACCTTC.

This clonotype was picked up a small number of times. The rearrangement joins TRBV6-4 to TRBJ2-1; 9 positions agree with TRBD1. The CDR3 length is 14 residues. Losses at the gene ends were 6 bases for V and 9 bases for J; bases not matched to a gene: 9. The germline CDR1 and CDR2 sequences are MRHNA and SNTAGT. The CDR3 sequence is CASSPLGQGTEQFF. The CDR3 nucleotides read TGTGCCAGCAGCCCCCTCGGACAGGGGACTGAGCAGTTCTTC.

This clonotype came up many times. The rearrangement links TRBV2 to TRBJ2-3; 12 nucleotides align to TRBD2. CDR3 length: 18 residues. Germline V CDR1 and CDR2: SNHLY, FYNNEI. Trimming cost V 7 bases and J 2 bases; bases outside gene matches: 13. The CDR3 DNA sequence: TGTGCCAGCAACCCGCCCGGACTAGCGGGAATCCCCACAGATACGCAGTATTTT. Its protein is CASNPPGLAGIPTDTQYF.

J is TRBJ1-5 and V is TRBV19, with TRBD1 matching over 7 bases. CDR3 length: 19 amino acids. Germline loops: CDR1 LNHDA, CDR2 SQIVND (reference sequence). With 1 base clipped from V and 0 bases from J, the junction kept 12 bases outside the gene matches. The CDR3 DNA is TGTGCCAGTAGTATAGCCCCGACAGGGCGAGCAAATAGCAATCAGCCCCAGCATTTT. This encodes CASSIAPTGRANSNQPQHF. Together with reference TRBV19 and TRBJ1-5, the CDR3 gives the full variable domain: DGGITQSPKYLFRKEGQNVTLSCEQNLNHDAMYWYRQDPGQGLRLIYYSQIVNDFQKGDIAEGYSVSREKKESFPLTVTSAQKNPTAFYLCASSIAPTGRANSNQPQHFGDGTRLSIL.

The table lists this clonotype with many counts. In nucleotides, the CDR3 is TGTGCCAGCAGTCAAGGGTTGGATCAGCCCCAGCATTTT. Encoded protein: CASSQGLDQPQHF. The V and J genes are TRBV2 and TRBJ1-5, with D uncertain. CDR1 SNHLY and CDR2 FYNNEI come from the germline V gene. The CDR3 runs to 13 residues. Trimming removed 5 bases from V and 5 bases from J, with 10 bases in between.

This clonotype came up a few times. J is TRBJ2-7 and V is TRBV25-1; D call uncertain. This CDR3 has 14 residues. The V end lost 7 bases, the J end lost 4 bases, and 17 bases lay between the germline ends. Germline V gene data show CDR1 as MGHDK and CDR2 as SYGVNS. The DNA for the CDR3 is TGTGCCAGCACCCATCCGGGCCGCCCGTACGAGCAGTACTTC. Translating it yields CASTHPGRPYEQYF.

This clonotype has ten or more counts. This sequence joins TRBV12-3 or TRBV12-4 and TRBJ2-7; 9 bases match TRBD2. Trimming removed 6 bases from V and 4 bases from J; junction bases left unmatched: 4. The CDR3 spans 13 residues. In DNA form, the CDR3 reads TGTGCCAGCAGCCTGGGACTAGCTTACGAGCAGTACTTC. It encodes CASSLGLAYEQYF.

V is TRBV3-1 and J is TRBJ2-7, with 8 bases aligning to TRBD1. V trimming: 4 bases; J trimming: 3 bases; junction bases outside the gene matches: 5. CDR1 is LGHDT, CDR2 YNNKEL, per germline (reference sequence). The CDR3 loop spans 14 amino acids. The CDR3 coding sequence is TGTGCCAGCAGCCCTTCACAGGGGGTCTACGAGCAGTACTTC. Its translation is CASSPSQGVYEQYF.

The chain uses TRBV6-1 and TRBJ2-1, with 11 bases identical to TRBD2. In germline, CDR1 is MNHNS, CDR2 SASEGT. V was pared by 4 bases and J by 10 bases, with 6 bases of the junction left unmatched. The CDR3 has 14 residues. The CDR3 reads CASSGLAGRGEQFF. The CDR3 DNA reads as TGTGCCAGCAGTGGACTAGCGGGAAGGGGGGAGCAGTTCTTC.

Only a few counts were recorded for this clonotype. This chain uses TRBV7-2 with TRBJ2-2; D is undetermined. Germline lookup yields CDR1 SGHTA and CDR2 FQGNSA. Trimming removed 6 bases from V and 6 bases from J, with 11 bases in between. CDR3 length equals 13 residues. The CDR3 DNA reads TGTGCCAGCAGTAAAAGCCGGGCCGGGGAGCTGTTTTTT. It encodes CASSKSRAGELFF.

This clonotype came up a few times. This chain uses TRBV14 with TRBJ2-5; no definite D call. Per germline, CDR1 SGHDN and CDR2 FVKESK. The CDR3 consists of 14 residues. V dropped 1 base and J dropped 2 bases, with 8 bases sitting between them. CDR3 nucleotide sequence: TGTGCCAGCAGCCAAGGTTTCAGGCAAGAGACCCAGTACTTC. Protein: CASSQGFRQETQYF. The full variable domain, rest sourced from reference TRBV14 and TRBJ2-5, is EAGVTQFPSHSVIEKGQTVTLRCDPISGHDNLYWYRRVMGKEIKFLLHFVKESKQDESGMPNNRFLAERTGGTYSTLKVQPAELEDSGVYFCASSQGFRQETQYFGPGTRLLVL.

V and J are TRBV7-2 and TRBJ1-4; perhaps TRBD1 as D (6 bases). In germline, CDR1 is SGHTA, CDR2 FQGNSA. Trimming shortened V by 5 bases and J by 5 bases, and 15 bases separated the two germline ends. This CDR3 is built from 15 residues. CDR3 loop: CASSQPGHGNEKLFF. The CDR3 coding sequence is TGTGCCAGCAGCCAACCGGGACATGGGAATGAAAAACTGTTTTTT.

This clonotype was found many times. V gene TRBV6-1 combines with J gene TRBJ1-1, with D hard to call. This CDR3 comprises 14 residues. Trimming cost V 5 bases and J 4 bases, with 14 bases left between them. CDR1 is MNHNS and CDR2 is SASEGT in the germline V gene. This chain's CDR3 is CASSIPIRGTEAFF. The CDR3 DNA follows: TGTGCCAGCAGTATACCGATTCGGGGCACTGAAGCTTTCTTT.

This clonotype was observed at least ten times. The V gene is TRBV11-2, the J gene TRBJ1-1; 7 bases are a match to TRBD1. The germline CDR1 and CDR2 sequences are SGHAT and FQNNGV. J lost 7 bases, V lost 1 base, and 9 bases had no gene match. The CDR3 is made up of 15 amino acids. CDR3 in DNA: TGTGCCAGCAGCTTAGGGGCGCAGGGGGATAGTGAAGCTTTCTTT. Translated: CASSLGAQGDSEAFF. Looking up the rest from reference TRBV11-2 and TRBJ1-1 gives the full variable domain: EAGVAQSPRYKIIEKRQSVAFWCNPISGHATLYWYQQILGQGPKLLIQFQNNGVVDDSQLPKDRFSAERLKGVDSTLKIQPAKLEDSAVYLCASSLGAQGDSEAFFGQGTRLTVV.